The present T cell receptor beta chain was sequenced within a study of cytomegalovirus exposure and HLA in healthy donors. The overall study: Out of approximately 400 genotyped donors, 81% belonged to the Caucasian-associated ancestry cluster.

The PCR employed 60 Vbeta primers together with 13 Jbeta primers. Libraries were prepared by immunoSEQ multiplex PCR; TCRdb keeps only in-frame clonotypes and omits some of them. Of about 130,000 clones detected, approximately 80% appear once; the ten largest clones hold approximately 1%. Study-wide findings and caveats: A later analysis showed TCR association rates differing by HLA locus, peaking at DRB1 and lowest at HLA-C.

Concerning this clone: Its antigen is currently unknown.

The CDR3 covers 14 residues. CDR1 and CDR2 from the germline V gene are MNHNS and SASEGT. V was trimmed by 3 bases and J by 7 bases, leaving 13 bases between them. This sequence joins TRBV6-1 and TRBJ2-1; possible D gene TRBD2, 7 bases. The sample taken for sequencing was PBMCs. This clonotype was obtained from a human donor in good health. DNA of the CDR3: TGTGCCAGCAGTGAGGCCGGGGGGACAAATGAGCAGTTCTTC. This codes for CASSEAGGTNEQFF.